The T cell receptor beta chain under discussion was sequenced for a study of T-cell reconstitution after alpha-beta-depleted transplantation in children (dated by TCRdb to 2016 to 2017). Notes on the research overall: The study quantitatively tracked T-cell immune reconstitution after TCRalphabeta/CD19-depleted allogeneic hematopoietic cell transplantation in children using TCR repertoire profiling.

Overall results and qualifications from the work: In some patients, high TCRbeta diversity at day 60 was attributed to recipient T cells and intrathymic progenitors that had survived conditioning. About two months after transplant, the apparently early recovery of alphabetaT-cell counts reportedly depended on just several hundred clones that had expanded rapidly and came from non-depleted graft cells. Hyperexpanded clone frequencies declined over subsequent months; after one year, T-cell counts and TCRbeta diversity were mostly attributed to newly produced T cells.

This clonotype was seen repeatedly, ten times or more. It has no known antigen specificity. Base-call qualities are not available, and no considerably larger clone is one nucleotide away. According to the study, the label for this sample's treatment or condition signals: allogeneic hematopoietic cell transplantation with graft depleted of TCRalphabeta T cells and CD19 B cells. Transplant recipients were children who received TCRalphabeta/CD19-depleted allogeneic hematopoietic cell grafts. The library was obtained by PCR. The run used an Illumina HiSeq 2500. TCR libraries were prepared with molecular barcoding, using unique molecular identifiers to normalize TCRbeta repertoire quantification. TCRdb reran the public reads through fastp at Q25 and MiXCR, keeping productive beta chains. Identical CDR3 protein sequences are pooled into one entry, listed with their most common genes and DNA. The table for this sample lists approximately 1,000,000 distinct CDR3 sequences; about 29% of them were counted only once. Over 25% of the sample is in the top ten clones.

From the cysteine up to the phenylalanine, the CDR3 has a length of 13 residues. The only DNA kept is the CDR3, 39 bases in frame from the first base. V is shortened by 8 bases, J by 1 base, and the region joining them spans 11 bases. CDR1 is given as KGHSH and CDR2 as LQKENI, both from the germline V gene. The chain employs TRBV18 and TRBJ1-1, with the D segment identity uncertain. The sequencing used PBMCs, mostly from graft donor cells, collected 360 days after TCRalphabeta/CD19-depleted stem cell transplant. The source of this sequence is a boy in the first two years of life who had a stem cell transplant for SCID, so the T cells may come from the graft donor. The bases read TGTGCCAGCAGCCCGCCCTCGAACACTGAAGCTTTCTTT. Its amino acids are CASSPPSNTEAFF.